The entry below gives a single T cell receptor beta chain sequence along with its context. Its antigen is undetermined. The data were taken from a study of Ad26.COV2.S vaccination and SARS-CoV-2 variants. Study context: Ad26.COV2.S was injected intramuscularly once or twice, 56 days apart. The study, taken as a whole, reports: Breadth and depth estimates from TCRs may understate total T cell responses. After vaccination, reports described spike-specific CD8+ and CD4+ T cell responses as showing substantial breadth.

Only in-frame clones appear in the TCRdb table, and some are missing; sequencing was by immunoSEQ multiplex PCR. Of approximately 450,000 clones listed, about 93% are singletons. Treatment reported: some 20 received Ad26.COV2.S at low or high dose, single or two shots; five or six received placebo; per-sample allocation not given. Specimen acquisition occurred on day 63 following the initial vaccine or placebo injection. This CDR3 is built from 17 residues. The V and J ends lost 0 bases and 5 bases, in that order; junction bases with no gene match: 11. Looked up from germline, CDR1 is LGHNA and CDR2 is YSLEER.

The sequence came from a person aged 18-65 years who received the Ad26.COV2.S COVID-19 vaccine or a placebo. V gene TRBV4-3 combines with J gene TRBJ1-1, with 8 nucleotides matching TRBD1. This specimen consisted of peripheral blood, obtained in a trial of Ad26.COV2.S vaccine versus placebo. The CDR3 DNA is TGCGCCAGCAGCCAAGATGAATTCGGGCAGGGGGCGACTGAAGCTTTCTTT. This gives the protein CASSQDEFGQGATEAFF.